The source of this T cell receptor (beta chain) is a study of Graves' ophthalmopathy and Graves' hyperthyroidism. The V end was cut by 4 bases, the J end by 5 bases, with 8 bases between. The CDR3 contains 12 residues. Only newly diagnosed hyperthyroidism patients aged 18 to 65, with under 2 months' duration, were enrolled. Fresh peripheral blood (more than 9 ml) yielded the PBMCs. TCR beta CDR3 amplification used RNA transcripts. An opening RT-PCR round employed HTBI primers and preceded a second-round multiplex PCR. Each CDR3 protein is one row after TCRdb ran MiXCR on the multiplex PCR reads. The sample carries approximately 410,000 distinct CDR3 sequences, 15% recorded once.

The chain uses TRBV12-3 or TRBV12-4 and TRBJ1-1, with unresolved D. This sequence originates from a young woman with stable Graves' hyperthyroidism. Sequencing used peripheral blood. CDR3 loop: CASSWGRTEAFF. In nucleotides, the CDR3 is TGTGCCAGCAGTTGGGGTAGGACTGAAGCTTTCTTT.